This record looks at one TCR beta chain sequence and its context. What it binds is unknown. This CDR3 spans 14 amino acids. Germline-derived CDR1 and CDR2 are SGHVS and FNYEAQ. V shed 5 bases, J shed 4 bases, and the junction held 5 bases outside the gene matches. The sample comes from a study of cytomegalovirus exposure and HLA in healthy donors. In the study overall: Of around 400 genotyped donors, roughly 80% grouped in the Caucasian-associated ancestry cluster. Findings and caveats of the study: With DRB1 most and HLA-C fewest, TCR association rates differed between HLA loci in a later analysis. A later analysis found most CMV-associated TCR beta chains apparently HLA-restricted. Later genetic work tied a missense DCLRE1C variant to beta-chain V and J trimming.

Primers: 60 Vbeta forward and 13 Jbeta reverse. Data came from immunoSEQ multiplex PCR; TCRdb stores just in-frame clones and leaves some out. The listing contains tens of thousands of clones. The chain links TRBV7-6 to TRBJ1-3, with TRBD1 matching 7 bases. The source material was PBMCs. This clonotype was obtained from a man aged 40-49 years in good health and CMV-seronegative. This CDR3 reads CASSVQGGGNTIYF. In DNA, the CDR3 is TGTGCCAGCAGCGTCCAGGGGGGAGGAAACACCATATATTTT.